This T cell receptor (beta chain) was recovered during a study of T cell responses to AZD1222 COVID-19 vaccine. CDR3 length: 14 residues. In germline, CDR1 is LNHDA, CDR2 SQIVND (reference sequence). Trimming cost V 8 bases and J 1 base; bases outside gene matches: 7. Clones were sequenced by immunoSEQ multiplex PCR, and TCRdb holds only the in-frame ones, with some missing. This table has 80,000 to 100,000 clones, 75% to 90% appearing once. The rearrangement links TRBV19 to TRBJ2-5; TRBD1 matches 7 bases. This receptor was identified in an adult who received the AZD1222 COVID-19 vaccine. Sample: peripheral blood, taken 28 days after the second AZD1222 dose. The CDR3 coding sequence is TGTGCCAGTCGACATACAGGGGCCCAAGAGACCCAGTACTTC. Residues: CASRHTGAQETQYF.